Below, 8 T cell receptor beta chains from the same sample are listed, as sequenced in a study of fetal regulatory T cell absence and autoimmunity. Profiling relied on immunoSEQ multiplex PCR, and the TCRdb table lists in-frame clones only, not all of them. The sample gives about 43,000 clones, about four fifths of which show up once; 0.41% is in the top ten. Sample: cord blood. Receptors originate from a newborn boy with IPEX syndrome.

The rearrangement uses TRBV13 and TRBJ2-3; 7 bases match TRBD2. V lost 5 bases, J lost 5 bases, and 7 bases stayed unmatched. Per the germline V gene, CDR1 is PRHDT and CDR2 is FYEKMQ (reference sequence). The CDR3 runs to 14 residues. CDR3 sequence reads: CASSAAGRQDTQYF. The CDR3 DNA sequence: TGTGCCAGCAGCGCAGCGGGACGACAAGATACGCAGTATTTT.

This rearrangement joins TRBV6-5 to TRBJ2-5, with D possibly matching TRBD2 (6 bases). This CDR3 is 14 amino acids long. Deletions cut 2 bases from V and 4 bases from J, with 11 bases between. In germline, CDR1 is MNHEY, CDR2 SVGAGI. The CDR3 loop is CASSYGGVVETQYF. CDR3 in DNA: TGTGCCAGCAGTTACGGCGGGGTGGTAGAGACCCAGTACTTC.

This rearrangement joins TRBV9 to TRBJ2-7; the D gene is possibly TRBD1 (6 bases). Per germline, CDR1 SGDLS and CDR2 YYNGEE. The CDR3 contains 14 residues. V lost 2 bases and J 2 bases, leaving 11 bases between the germline ends. CDR3 sequence reads: CASSVGTQAYEQYF. The CDR3 coding sequence is TGTGCCAGCAGCGTCGGGACACAAGCCTACGAGCAGTACTTC.

The chain joins TRBV11-2 to TRBJ2-5; 7 positions match TRBD2. The CDR3 covers 14 residues. V shed 5 bases and J 3 bases; nucleotides not matched to a gene: 6. The germline CDR1 and CDR2 sequences are SGHAT and FQNNGV. For the CDR3, the DNA is TGTGCCAGCAGCACCGGACTAGTCGAAGAGACCCAGTACTTC. It specifies CASSTGLVEETQYF.

The chain is built from TRBV4-1 and TRBJ2-7; a possible D gene is TRBD2 (5 bases). The CDR3 loop spans 14 amino acids. Germline CDR1 MGHRA, CDR2 YSYEKL. V shed 4 bases and J shed 5 bases, with 15 bases lying between them. CDR3 sequence reads: CASSRPGNLNEQYF. CDR3 nucleotide sequence: TGCGCCAGCAGCCGGCCGGGAAACCTCAACGAGCAGTACTTC.

The CDR3 DNA follows: TGTGCCAGCAGGAATGCGGCCGAAAGCACAGATACGCAGTATTTT. It specifies CASRNAAESTDTQYF. The gene calls are TRBV11-2 and TRBJ2-3; D unresolved. Germline V CDR1 and CDR2: SGHAT, FQNNGV. With 6 bases removed from V and 0 bases from J, the gap between germline ends came to 13 bases. The CDR3 covers 15 residues.

The chain links TRBV6-5 to TRBJ2-7, with 8 bases matching TRBD2. The length of the CDR3 is 13 residues. Unmatched junction bases numbered 9, after V lost 7 bases and J lost 7 bases. From germline, CDR1 is MNHEY and CDR2 SVGAGI. The DNA of the CDR3 is TGTGCCAGCACGGGAGGGCCATACCTAGAGCAGTACTTC. This gives the protein CASTGGPYLEQYF.

The count of this clone is one. This chain links TRBV4-1 with TRBJ2-5; perhaps TRBD1 as D (6 bases). The CDR3 loop spans 15 amino acids. Germline lookup yields CDR1 MGHRA and CDR2 YSYEKL. V gave up 0 bases and J gave up 1 base, with 9 bases separating them. The DNA of the CDR3 is TGCGCCAGCAGCCAAGAAAAGACAGGCCAAGAGACCCAGTACTTC. It is translated as CASSQEKTGQETQYF.